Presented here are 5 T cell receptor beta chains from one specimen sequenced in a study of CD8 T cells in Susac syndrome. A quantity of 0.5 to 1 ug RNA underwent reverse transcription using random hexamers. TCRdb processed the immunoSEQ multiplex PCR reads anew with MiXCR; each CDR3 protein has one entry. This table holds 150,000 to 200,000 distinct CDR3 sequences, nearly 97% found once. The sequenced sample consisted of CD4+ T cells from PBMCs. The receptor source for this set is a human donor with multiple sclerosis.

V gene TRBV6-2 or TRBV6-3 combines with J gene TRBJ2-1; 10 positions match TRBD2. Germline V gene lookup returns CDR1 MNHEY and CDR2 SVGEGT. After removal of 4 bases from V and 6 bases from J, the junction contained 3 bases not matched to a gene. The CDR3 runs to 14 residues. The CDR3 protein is CASSSLAGVNEQFF. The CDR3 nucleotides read TGTGCCAGCAGTTCGCTAGCGGGGGTCAATGAGCAGTTCTTC.

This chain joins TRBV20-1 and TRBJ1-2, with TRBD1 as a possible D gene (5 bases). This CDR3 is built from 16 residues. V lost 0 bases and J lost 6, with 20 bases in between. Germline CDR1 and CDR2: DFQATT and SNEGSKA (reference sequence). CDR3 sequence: CSARDRRTGGIDGYTF. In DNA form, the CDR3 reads TGCAGTGCTAGAGATCGGCGCACGGGGGGTATAGATGGCTACACCTTC.

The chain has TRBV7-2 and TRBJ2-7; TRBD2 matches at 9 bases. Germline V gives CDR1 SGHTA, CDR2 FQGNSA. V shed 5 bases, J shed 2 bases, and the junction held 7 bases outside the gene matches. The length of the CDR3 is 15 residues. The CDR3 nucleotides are TGTGCCAGCAGCCTTAGCGGGGGAGTCGCCTACGAGCAGTACTTC. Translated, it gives CASSLSGGVAYEQYF.

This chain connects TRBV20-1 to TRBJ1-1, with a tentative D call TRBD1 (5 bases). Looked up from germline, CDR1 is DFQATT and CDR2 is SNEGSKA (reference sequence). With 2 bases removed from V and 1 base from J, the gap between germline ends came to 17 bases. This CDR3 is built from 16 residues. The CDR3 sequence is CSARMWQGGSNTEAFF. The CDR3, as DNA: TGCAGTGCTAGAATGTGGCAGGGAGGTTCGAACACTGAAGCTTTCTTT.

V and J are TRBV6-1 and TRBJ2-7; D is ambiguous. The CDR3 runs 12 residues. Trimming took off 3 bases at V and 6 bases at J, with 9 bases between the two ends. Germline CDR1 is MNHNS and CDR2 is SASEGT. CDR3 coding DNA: TGTGCCAGCAGTGAGACATTGTCCGAGCAGTACTTC. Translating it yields CASSETLSEQYF.